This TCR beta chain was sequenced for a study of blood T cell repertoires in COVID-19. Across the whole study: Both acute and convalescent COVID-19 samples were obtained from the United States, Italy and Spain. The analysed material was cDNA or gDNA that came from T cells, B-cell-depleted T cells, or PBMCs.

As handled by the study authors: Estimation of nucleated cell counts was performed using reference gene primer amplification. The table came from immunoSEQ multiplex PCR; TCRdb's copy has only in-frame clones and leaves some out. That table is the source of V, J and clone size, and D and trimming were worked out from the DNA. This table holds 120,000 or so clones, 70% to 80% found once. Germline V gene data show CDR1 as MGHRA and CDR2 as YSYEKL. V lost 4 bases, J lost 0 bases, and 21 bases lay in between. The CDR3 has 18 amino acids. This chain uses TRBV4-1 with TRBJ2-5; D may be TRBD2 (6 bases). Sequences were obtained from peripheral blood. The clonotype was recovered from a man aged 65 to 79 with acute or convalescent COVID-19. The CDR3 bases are TGCGCCAGCAGCCCCCATAGGACCGGGACTCGTAACCAAGAGACCCAGTACTTC. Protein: CASSPHRTGTRNQETQYF.